This entry lists 8 T cell receptor beta chains sequenced from one sample in a study of shared clonotypes between healthy human individuals. This table comes from immunoSEQ multiplex PCR, and its TCRdb copy is limited to in-frame clones, with some not included. The sample consists of just over 2,000,000 clones, roughly 94% of them appearing once. The sequencing sample was made of naive CD4+ T cells sorted from blood. The subset was: CD45RA+ positively selected. These receptors all stem from a man aged 18 to 30 in good health.

As concerns this clone: The identical CDR3 is also encoded by other nucleotide sequences in the sample. This chain connects TRBV5-1 to TRBJ2-2; TRBD1 agrees at 8 bases. CDR1 and CDR2 (germline): SGHRS, YFSETQ. The CDR3 runs to 14 residues. V was pared by 3 bases and J by 6 bases, with 4 bases of the junction left unmatched. CDR3 sequence (DNA): TGCGCCAGCAGCTCGCAGGGGGCGGCCGGGGAGCTGTTTTTT. The encoded protein is CASSSQGAAGELFF.

A few counts support this clone. CDR3 nucleotides: TGTGCCAGCAGTGAAGGGGGACAGCAGTACTTC. Translation: CASSEGGQQYF. This chain joins TRBV6-1 and TRBJ2-7; D may be TRBD1 or TRBD2 (5 bases each). The V end lost 1 base, the J end lost 8 bases, and 6 bases lay between the germline ends. The CDR3 spans 11 residues. The germline V gene encodes CDR1 MNHNS and CDR2 SASEGT.

This clone was seen once. The chain carries TRBV6-1 and TRBJ2-7; D tentatively fits TRBD1 or TRBD2 (5 bases each). The CDR3 is 15 amino acids. Per germline, CDR1 MNHNS and CDR2 SASEGT. V gave up 1 base and J gave up 3 bases, with 13 bases separating them. The CDR3 region is CASSEEPRGDYEQYF. DNA of the CDR3: TGTGCCAGCAGTGAAGAGCCAAGGGGAGACTACGAGCAGTACTTC.

This chain links TRBV11-3 with TRBJ2-7; the match to TRBD2 covers 7 bases. The CDR3 runs to 16 residues. Germline V CDR1 and CDR2: SGHNT, YENEEA. V trimming: 5 bases; J trimming: 1 base; junction bases outside the gene matches: 11. This CDR3 is CASSHTWLAESYEQYF. DNA of the CDR3: TGTGCCAGCAGCCATACTTGGCTAGCGGAATCCTACGAGCAGTACTTC.

The chain couples TRBV11-2 to TRBJ2-7; D call uncertain. CDR3 length: 15 residues. Germline CDR1 reads SGHAT; CDR2 reads FQNNGV. The ends were cut back, 0 bases at V and 2 bases at J, with 11 bases in the middle. CDR3 sequence (DNA): TGTGCCAGCAGCTTAGATCGGGCTCGGGCCTACGAGCAGTACTTC. Translated: CASSLDRARAYEQYF.

This sequence joins TRBV5-1 and TRBJ2-3; 10 bases are shared with TRBD1. Germline CDR1 SGHRS, CDR2 YFSETQ. The V gene end was trimmed by 0 bases and the J gene end by 4 bases; junction bases not matched to a gene: 17. The CDR3 spans 20 residues. The CDR3 bases are TGCGCCAGCAGCTTGGAGGGACAGGGGAGAGGGATACAATGGGCAGATACGCAGTATTTT. Encoded protein: CASSLEGQGRGIQWADTQYF.

In the case of this clone: The sample has other DNA sequences that encode this CDR3 too. The V and J genes are TRBV7-9 and TRBJ1-5, with no clear D. V gave up 3 bases and J gave up 1 base, with 1 base separating them. This CDR3 contains 12 residues. CDR1 is SEHNR and CDR2 is FQNEAQ in the germline V gene (reference sequence). CDR3 in DNA: TGTGCCAGCAGCTTCAGCAATCAGCCCCAGCATTTT. It yields the protein CASSFSNQPQHF.

Remarks on this clone: Distinct nucleotide sequences in the sample also encode this CDR3. CDR3 protein: CAWSTSEAFF. DNA of the CDR3: TGTGCCTGGAGTACTTCTGAAGCTTTCTTT. The chain uses TRBV30 and TRBJ1-1; D is unresolved. Germline V gives CDR1 GTSNPN, CDR2 SVGIG (reference sequence). The V end lost 2 bases, the J end lost 6 bases, and 4 bases lay between the germline ends. This CDR3 comprises 10 residues.